The sequence of this T cell receptor (beta chain) was determined in a study of blood T cell repertoires in COVID-19. Study-level information: Acute-phase and convalescent COVID-19 samples originated in the United States, Italy and Spain. In each case, the material was cDNA or gDNA derived from T cells, B-cell-depleted T cells, or PBMCs.

Trimming took 5 bases from V and 5 from J; bases not matched to a gene: 6. The germline gives CDR1 LNHNV, CDR2 YYDKDF (reference sequence). This CDR3 region has 15 residues. How the authors handled the data: Nucleated cell counts were estimated from reference gene primer amplification. The repertoire was sequenced with immunoSEQ multiplex PCR; TCRdb's copy has only in-frame clones and lacks some. The V and J calls and clone size come from that table; D and trimming were worked out from the DNA. The sample has 120,000 to 150,000 clones; 88% are singletons. This clonotype was obtained from a human donor in a cohort sampled during active COVID-19. V is TRBV15 and J is TRBJ1-1; 12 bases line up with TRBD1. Sequenced: peripheral blood. This chain's CDR3 is CATSRDRGRRTEAFF. Written as DNA, the CDR3 is TGTGCCACCAGCCGGGACAGGGGGCGGCGGACTGAAGCTTTCTTT. The full variable domain, in which reference TRBV15 and TRBJ1-1 provide the parts outside the CDR3, is DAMVIQNPRYQVTQFGKPVTLSCSQTLNHNVMYWYQQKSSQAPKLLFHYYDKDFNNEADTPDNFQSRRPNTSFCFLDIRSPGLGDTAMYLCATSRDRGRRTEAFFGQGTRLTVV.